This T cell receptor beta chain was recorded in a study of T cells in Graves' hyperthyroidism and ophthalmopathy. Notes on the study in general: For ophthalmopathy, model prediction preceded onset by a median about 6 months. Among clonotypes expanded in thyroid above 0.001, most were also found in blood.

The trim removed 3 bases at V and 3 bases at J, leaving 12 bases unmatched. Germline V gene lookup returns CDR1 LGHDT and CDR2 YNNKEL (reference sequence). The CDR3 runs 18 residues. About this clonotype itself: What it recognizes is unknown.

Pregnant or lactating patients were excluded, as were those with uncontrolled infection or other autoimmune disease. The authors took PBMCs from 10 ml fresh peripheral blood. Authors of the study amplified TCR beta CDR3 regions from RNA transcripts. In the first-round RT-PCR of the TCR CDR3, the HTBI primer set was used. TCRdb analysed the multiplex PCR reads with MiXCR anew, one entry per CDR3 protein. Here the sample spans 600,000 to 750,000 distinct CDR3 sequences, 15% to 20% being singletons. Sequencing input: blood. The sequence derives from a man between 45 and 60 years old with Graves' hyperthyroidism. The rearrangement joins TRBV3-1 to TRBJ2-1; TRBD2 matches at 9 bases. CDR3 sequence reads: CASSQFLGGAGGYNEQFF. The CDR3, as DNA: TGTGCCAGCAGCCAGTTCCTTGGGGGAGCGGGAGGCTACAATGAGCAGTTCTTC.